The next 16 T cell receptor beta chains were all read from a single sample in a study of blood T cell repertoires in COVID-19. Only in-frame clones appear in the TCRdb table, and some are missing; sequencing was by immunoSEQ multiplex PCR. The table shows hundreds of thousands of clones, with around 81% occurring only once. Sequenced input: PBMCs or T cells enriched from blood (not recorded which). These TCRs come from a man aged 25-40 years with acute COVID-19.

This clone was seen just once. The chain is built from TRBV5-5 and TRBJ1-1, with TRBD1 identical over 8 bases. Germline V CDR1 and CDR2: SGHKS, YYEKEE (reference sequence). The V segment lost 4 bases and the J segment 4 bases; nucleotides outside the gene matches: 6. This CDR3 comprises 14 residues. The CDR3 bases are TGTGCCAGCAGCCGTTGGACAGGGAGCACTGAAGCTTTCTTT. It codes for CASSRWTGSTEAFF.

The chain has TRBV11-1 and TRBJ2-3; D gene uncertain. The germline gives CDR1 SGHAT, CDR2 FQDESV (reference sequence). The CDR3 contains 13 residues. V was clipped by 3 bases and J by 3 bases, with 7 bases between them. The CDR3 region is CASSFPRTDTQYF. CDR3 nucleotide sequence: TGTGCCAGCAGCTTTCCTAGAACAGATACGCAGTATTTT.

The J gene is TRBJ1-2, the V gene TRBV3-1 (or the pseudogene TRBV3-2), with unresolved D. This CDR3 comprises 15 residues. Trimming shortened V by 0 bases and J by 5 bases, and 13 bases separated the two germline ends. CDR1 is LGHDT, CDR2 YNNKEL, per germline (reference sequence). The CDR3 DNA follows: TGTGCCAGCAGCCAAGATAGCGGGAGAGTTTATGGCTACACCTTC. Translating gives CASSQDSGRVYGYTF.

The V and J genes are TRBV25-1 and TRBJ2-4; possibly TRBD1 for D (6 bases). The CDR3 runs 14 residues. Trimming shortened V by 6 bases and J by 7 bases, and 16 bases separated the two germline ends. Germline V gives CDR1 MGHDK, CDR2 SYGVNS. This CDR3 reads CASRGAGDLNIQYF. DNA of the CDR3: TGTGCCAGCAGGGGGGCAGGGGATTTGAACATTCAGTACTTC.

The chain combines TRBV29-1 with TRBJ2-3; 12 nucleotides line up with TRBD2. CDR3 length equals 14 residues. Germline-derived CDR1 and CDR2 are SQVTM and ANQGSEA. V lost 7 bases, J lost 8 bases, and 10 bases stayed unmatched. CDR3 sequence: CSGRRTSGAATQYF. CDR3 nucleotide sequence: TGCAGCGGACGACGGACTAGCGGGGCGGCTACGCAGTATTTT.

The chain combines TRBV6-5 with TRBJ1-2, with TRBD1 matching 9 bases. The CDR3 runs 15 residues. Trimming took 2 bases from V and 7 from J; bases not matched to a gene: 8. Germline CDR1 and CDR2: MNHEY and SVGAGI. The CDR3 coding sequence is TGTGCCAGCAGTTACACCGGCGGGACAGGGACTGGCTACACCTTC. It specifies CASSYTGGTGTGYTF.

This CDR3 reads CASSLAGESPLHF. The CDR3 nucleotides read TGTGCCAGCAGTTTAGCAGGGGAATCACCCCTCCACTTT. The chain has TRBV12-3 or TRBV12-4 and TRBJ1-6; D is perhaps TRBD1 (5 bases). This CDR3 has 13 amino acids. V lost 0 bases and J lost 10, with 7 bases in between.

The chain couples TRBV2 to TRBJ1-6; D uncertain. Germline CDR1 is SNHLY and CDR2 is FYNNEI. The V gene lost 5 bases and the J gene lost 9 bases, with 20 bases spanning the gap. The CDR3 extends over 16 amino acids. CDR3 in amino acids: CASSYASATDLSPLHF. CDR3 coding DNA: TGTGCCAGCAGTTACGCCTCAGCTACAGACCTTTCACCCCTCCACTTT.

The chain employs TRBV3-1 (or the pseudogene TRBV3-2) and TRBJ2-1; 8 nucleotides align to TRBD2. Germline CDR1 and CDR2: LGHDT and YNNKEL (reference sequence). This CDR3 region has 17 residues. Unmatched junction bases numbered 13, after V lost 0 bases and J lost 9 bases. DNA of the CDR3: TGTGCCAGCAGCCAAGATCTCCCGGGGGGGCCTTTGGGTGAGCAGTTCTTC. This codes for CASSQDLPGGPLGEQFF.

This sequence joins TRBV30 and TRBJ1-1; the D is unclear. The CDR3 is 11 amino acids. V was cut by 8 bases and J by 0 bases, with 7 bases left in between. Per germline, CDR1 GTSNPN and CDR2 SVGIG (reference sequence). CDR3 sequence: CAIDVNTEAFF. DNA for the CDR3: TGTGCCATAGATGTGAACACTGAAGCTTTCTTT.

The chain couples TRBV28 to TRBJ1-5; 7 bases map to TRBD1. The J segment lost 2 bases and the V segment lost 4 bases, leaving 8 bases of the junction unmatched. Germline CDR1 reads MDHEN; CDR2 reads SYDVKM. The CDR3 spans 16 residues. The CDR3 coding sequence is TGTGCCAGCAGTTCTCACAGGGGAAAGGGCAATCAGCCCCAGCATTTT. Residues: CASSSHRGKGNQPQHF.

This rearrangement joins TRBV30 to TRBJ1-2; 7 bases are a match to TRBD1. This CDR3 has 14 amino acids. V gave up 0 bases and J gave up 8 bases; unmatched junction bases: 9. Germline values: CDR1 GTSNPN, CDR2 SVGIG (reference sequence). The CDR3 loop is CAWSVLSGGGGYTF. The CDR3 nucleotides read TGTGCCTGGAGTGTACTATCAGGGGGTGGAGGCTACACCTTC. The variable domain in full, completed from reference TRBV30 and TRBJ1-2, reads SQTIHQWPATLVQPVGSPLSLECTVEGTSNPNLYWYRQAAGRGLQLLFYSVGIGQISSEVPQNLSASRPQDRQFILSSKKLLLSDSGFYLCAWSVLSGGGGYTFGSGTRLTVV.

The CDR3 sequence is CATSDLFCGTGGDEQYF. CDR3 in DNA: TGTGCCACCAGTGATTTGTTTTGCGGGACAGGGGGGGACGAGCAGTACTTC. The chain combines TRBV24-1 with TRBJ2-7, with 11 bases matching TRBD1. With V trimmed by 0 bases and J by 5 bases, 8 bases remained unmatched. Per germline, CDR1 KGHDR and CDR2 SFDVKD. The CDR3 length is 17 residues.

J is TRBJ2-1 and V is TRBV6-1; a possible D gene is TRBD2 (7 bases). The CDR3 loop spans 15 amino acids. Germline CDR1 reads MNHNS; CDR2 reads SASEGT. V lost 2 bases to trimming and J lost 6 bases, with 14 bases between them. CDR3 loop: CASSEWRGRSNEQFF. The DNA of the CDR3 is TGTGCCAGCAGTGAATGGCGGGGGCGTTCCAATGAGCAGTTCTTC.

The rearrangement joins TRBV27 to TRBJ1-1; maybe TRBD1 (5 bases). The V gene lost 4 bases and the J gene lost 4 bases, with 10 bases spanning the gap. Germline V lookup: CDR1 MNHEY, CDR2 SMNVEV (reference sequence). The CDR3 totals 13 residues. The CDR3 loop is CASSSGISTEAFF. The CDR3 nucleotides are TGTGCCAGCAGTTCAGGGATTTCCACTGAAGCTTTCTTT.

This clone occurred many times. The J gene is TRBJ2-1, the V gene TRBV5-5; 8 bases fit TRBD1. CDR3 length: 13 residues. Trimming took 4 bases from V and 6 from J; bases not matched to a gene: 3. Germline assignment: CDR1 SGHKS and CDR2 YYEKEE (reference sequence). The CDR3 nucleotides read TGTGCCAGCAGCCCTGGACAGGGCAATGAGCAGTTCTTC. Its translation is CASSPGQGNEQFF.